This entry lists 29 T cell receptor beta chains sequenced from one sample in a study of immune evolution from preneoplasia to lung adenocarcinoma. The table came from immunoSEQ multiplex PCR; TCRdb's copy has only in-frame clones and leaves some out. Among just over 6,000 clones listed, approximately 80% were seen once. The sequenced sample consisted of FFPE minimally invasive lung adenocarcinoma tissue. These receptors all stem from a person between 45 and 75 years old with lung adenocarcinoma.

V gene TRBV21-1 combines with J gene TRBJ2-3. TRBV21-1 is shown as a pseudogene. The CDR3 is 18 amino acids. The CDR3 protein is CASSKSGPQGCVTDTQYF. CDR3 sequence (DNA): TGTGCCAGCAGCAAAAGCGGCCCGCAGGGTTGTGTCACAGATACGCAGTATTTT.

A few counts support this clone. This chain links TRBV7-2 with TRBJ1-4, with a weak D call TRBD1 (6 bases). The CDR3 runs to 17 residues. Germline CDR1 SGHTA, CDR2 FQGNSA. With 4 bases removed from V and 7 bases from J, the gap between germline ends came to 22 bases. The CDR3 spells CASSSGQLGTEGEKLFF. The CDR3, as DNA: TGTGCCAGCAGCTCTGGACAGTTAGGAACAGAGGGTGAAAAACTGTTTTTT. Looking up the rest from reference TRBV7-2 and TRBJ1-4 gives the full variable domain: GAGVSQSPSNKVTEKGKDVELRCDPISGHTALYWYRQSLGQGLEFLIYFQGNSAPDKSGLPSDRFSAERTGGSVSTLTIQRTQQEDSAVYLCASSSGQLGTEGEKLFFGSGTQLSVL.

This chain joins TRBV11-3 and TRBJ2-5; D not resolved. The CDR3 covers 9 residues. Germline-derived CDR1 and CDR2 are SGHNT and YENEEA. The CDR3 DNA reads TGTGCAGATACGGAGACCCAGTACTTC. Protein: CADTETQYF.

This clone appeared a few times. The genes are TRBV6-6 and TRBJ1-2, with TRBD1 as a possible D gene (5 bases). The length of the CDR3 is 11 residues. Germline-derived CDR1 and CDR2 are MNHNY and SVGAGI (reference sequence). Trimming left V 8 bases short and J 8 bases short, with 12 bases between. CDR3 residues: CASGASGGYTF. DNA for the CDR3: TGTGCCAGCGGGGCCTCGGGGGGCTACACCTTC.

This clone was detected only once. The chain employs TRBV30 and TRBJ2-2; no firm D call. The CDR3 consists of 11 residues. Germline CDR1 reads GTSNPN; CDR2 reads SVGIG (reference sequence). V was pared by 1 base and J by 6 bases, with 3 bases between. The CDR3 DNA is TGTGCCTGGAGTGGCCCCGGGGAGCTGTTTTTT. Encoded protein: CAWSGPGELFF.

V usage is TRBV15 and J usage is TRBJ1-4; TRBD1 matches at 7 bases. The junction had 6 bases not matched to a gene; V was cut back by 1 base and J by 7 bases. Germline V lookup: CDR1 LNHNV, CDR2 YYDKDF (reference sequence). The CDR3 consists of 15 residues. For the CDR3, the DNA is TGTGCCACCAGCAGAGGCCAGGGGGAGAGTGAAAAACTGTTTTTT. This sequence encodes CATSRGQGESEKLFF.

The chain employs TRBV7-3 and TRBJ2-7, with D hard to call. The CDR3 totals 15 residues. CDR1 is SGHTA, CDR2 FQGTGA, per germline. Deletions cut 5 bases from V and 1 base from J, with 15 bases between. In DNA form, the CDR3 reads TGTGCCAGCAGCCCGCAGGCTGGGTGGTCCTACGAGCAGTACTTC. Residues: CASSPQAGWSYEQYF.

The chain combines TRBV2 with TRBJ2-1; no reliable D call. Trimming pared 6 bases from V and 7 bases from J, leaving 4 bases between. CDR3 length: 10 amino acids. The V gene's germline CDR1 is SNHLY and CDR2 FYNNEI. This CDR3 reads CASRQNEQFF. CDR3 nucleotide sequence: TGTGCCAGCAGGCAGAATGAGCAGTTCTTC.

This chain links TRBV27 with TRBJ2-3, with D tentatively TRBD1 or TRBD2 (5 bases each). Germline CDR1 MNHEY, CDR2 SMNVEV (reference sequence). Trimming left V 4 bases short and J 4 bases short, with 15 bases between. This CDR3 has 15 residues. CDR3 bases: TGTGCCAGCAGTTATGAGGGGTTTGACTCAGATACGCAGTATTTT. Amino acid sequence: CASSYEGFDSDTQYF.

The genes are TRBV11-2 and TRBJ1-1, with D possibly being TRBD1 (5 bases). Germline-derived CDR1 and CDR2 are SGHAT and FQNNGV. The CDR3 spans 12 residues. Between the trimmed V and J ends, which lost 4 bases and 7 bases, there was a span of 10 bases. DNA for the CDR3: TGTGCCAGCAGCTCCCTTGGGGGTGAAGCTTTCTTT. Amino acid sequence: CASSSLGGEAFF.

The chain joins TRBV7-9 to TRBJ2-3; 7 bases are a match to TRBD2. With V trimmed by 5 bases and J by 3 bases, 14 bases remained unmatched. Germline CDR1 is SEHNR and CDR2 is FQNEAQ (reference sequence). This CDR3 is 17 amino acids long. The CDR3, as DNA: TGTGCCAGCAGCCCACGGAAGTTAGCGGGTGGGACAGATACGCAGTATTTT. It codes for CASSPRKLAGGTDTQYF. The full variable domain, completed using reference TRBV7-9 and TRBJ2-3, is DTGVSQNPRHKITKRGQNVTFRCDPISEHNRLYWYRQTLGQGPEFLTYFQNEAQLEKSRLLSDRFSAERPKGSFSTLEIQRTEQGDSAMYLCASSPRKLAGGTDTQYFGPGTRLTVL.

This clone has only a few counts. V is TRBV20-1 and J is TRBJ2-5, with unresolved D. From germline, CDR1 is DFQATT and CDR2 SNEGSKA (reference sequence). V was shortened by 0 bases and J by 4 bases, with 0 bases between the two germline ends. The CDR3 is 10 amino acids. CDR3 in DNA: TGCAGTGCTAGAGAAGAGACCCAGTACTTC. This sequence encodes CSAREETQYF.

CDR3 in DNA: TGCAGTGCTAGAGATACGTGGGCCATATATTTT. This codes for CSARDTWAIYF. V and J are TRBV20-1 and TRBJ1-3; the D is unclear. V lost 0 bases to trimming and J lost 11 bases, with 8 bases between them. CDR1 is DFQATT and CDR2 is SNEGSKA in the germline V gene (reference sequence). The CDR3 runs to 11 residues.

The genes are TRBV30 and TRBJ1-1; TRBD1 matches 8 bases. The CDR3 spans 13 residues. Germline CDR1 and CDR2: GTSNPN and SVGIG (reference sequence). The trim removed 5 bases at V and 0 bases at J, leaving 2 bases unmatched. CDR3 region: CAWETGVNTEAFF. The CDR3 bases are TGTGCCTGGGAGACAGGGGTGAACACTGAAGCTTTCTTT.

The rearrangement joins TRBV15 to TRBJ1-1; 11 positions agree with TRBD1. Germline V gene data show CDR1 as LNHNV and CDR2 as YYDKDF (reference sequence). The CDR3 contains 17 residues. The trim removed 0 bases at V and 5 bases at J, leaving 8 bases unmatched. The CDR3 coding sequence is TGTGCCACCAGCAGAGAGGGGACAGGGGGAAAGAGAACTGAAGCTTTCTTT. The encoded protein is CATSREGTGGKRTEAFF.

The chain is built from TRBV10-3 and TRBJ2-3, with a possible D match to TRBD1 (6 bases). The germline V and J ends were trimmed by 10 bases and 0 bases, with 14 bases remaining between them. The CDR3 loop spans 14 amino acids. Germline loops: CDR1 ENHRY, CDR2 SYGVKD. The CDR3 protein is CATRTVSSTDTQYF. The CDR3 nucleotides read TGTGCCACCAGGACAGTGTCTAGCACAGATACGCAGTATTTT.

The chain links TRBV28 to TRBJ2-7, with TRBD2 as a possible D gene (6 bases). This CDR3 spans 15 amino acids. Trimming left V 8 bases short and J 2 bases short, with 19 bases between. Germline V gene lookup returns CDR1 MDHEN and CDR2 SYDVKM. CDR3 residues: CASQPPASETYEQYF. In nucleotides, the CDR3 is TGTGCCAGCCAGCCCCCGGCTAGCGAGACCTACGAGCAGTACTTC. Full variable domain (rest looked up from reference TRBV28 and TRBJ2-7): DVKVTQSSRYLVKRTGEKVFLECVQDMDHENMFWYRQDPGLGLRLIYFSYDVKMKEKGDIPEGYSVSREKKERFSLILESASTNQTSMYLCASQPPASETYEQYFGPGTRLTVT.

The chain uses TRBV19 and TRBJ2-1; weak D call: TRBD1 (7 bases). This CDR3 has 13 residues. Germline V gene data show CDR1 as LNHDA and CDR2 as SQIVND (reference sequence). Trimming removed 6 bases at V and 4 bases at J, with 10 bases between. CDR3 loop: CASRAGQYNEQFF. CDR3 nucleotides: TGTGCCAGTAGGGCGGGACAGTACAATGAGCAGTTCTTC.

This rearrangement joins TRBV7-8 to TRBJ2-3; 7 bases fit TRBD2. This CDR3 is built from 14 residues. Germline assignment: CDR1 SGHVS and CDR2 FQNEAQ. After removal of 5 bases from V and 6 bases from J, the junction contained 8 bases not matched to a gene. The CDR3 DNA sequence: TGTGCCAGCAGCACTGGACTAGTCCCGGATACGCAGTATTTT. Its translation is CASSTGLVPDTQYF.

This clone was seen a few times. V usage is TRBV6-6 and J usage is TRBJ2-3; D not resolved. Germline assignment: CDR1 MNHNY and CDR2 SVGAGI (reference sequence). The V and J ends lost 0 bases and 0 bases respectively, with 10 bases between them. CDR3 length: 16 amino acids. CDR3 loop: CASSYSLVRSTDTQYF. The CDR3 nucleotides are TGTGCCAGCAGTTACTCATTGGTCAGAAGCACAGATACGCAGTATTTT.

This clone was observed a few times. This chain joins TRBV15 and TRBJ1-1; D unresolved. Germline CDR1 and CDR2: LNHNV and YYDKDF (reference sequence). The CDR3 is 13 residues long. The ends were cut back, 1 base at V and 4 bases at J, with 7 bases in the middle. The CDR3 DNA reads TGTGCCACCAGCAGAGGGGGTGGCACTGAAGCTTTCTTT. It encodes CATSRGGGTEAFF.

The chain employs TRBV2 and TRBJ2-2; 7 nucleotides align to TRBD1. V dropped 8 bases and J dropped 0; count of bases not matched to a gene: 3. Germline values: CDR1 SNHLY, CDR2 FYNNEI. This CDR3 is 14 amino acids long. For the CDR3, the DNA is TGTGCCAGCCATGGGACAGCGAACACCGGGGAGCTGTTTTTT. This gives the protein CASHGTANTGELFF.

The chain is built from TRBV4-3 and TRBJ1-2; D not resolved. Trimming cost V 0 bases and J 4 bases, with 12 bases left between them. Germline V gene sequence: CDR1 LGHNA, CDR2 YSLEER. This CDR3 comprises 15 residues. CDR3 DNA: TGCGCCAGCAGCCAAGATCCGACCCTGCCCTATGGCTACACCTTC. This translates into CASSQDPTLPYGYTF.

This CDR3 is CASSPFTGKNTEAFF. The CDR3 DNA follows: TGTGCCAGCTCACCATTTACGGGAAAGAACACTGAAGCTTTCTTT. This chain joins TRBV18 and TRBJ1-1; the D is unclear. Per germline, CDR1 KGHSH and CDR2 LQKENI. The CDR3 is 15 residues long. The V gene lost 2 bases and the J gene lost 1 base, with 11 bases spanning the gap.

The CDR3 DNA is TGTGCCAGCAGCTTAGCCTCTTTGGAGCAGTACTTC. Protein: CASSLASLEQYF. V gene TRBV5-5 combines with J gene TRBJ2-7; D remains ambiguous. Trimming removed 2 bases from V and 7 bases from J, with 10 bases in between. This CDR3 has 12 residues. Per the germline V gene, CDR1 is SGHKS and CDR2 is YYEKEE (reference sequence).

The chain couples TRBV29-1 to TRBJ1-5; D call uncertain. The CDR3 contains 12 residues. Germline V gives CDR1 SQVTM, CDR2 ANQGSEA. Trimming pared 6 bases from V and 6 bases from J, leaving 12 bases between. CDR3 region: CSVGWEGQPQHF. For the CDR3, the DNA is TGCAGCGTAGGCTGGGAGGGTCAGCCCCAGCATTTT. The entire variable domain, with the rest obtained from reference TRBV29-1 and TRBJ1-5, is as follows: SAVISQKPSRDICQRGTSLTIQCQVDSQVTMMFWYRQQPGQSLTLIATANQGSEATYESGFVIDKFPISRPNLTFSTLTVSNMSPEDSSIYLCSVGWEGQPQHFGDGTRLSIL.

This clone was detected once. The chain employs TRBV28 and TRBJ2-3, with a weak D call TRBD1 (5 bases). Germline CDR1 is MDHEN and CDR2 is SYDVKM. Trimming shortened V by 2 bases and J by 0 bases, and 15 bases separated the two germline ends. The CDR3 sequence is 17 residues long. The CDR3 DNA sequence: TGTGCCAGCAGTTTAGGTAGGGGCGGTTGGAGCACAGATACGCAGTATTTT. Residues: CASSLGRGGWSTDTQYF.

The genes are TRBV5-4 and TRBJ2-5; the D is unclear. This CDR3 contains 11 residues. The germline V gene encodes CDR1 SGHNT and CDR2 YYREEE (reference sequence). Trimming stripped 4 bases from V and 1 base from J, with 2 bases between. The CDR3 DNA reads TGTGCCAGCAGCCTCCAAGAGACCCAGTACTTC. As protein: CASSLQETQYF.

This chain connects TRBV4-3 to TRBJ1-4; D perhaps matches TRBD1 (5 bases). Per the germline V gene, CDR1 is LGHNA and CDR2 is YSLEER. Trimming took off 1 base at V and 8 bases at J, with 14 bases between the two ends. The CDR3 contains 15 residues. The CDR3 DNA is TGCGCCAGCAGCCAAGGGGACTACGGAGGGGAAAAACTGTTTTTT. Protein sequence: CASSQGDYGGEKLFF.